Listed here are 19 T cell receptor beta chains from one sample, sequenced in a study of long-term antiretroviral therapy in people with HIV. They ran version v3.0 of the immunoSEQ assay at survey level. The protocol was immunoSEQ multiplex PCR, while the TCRdb copy is restricted to in-frame clones and leaves out a portion. The sample shows about 25,000 clones, around 87% of them seen only once. The material was unsorted PBMCs, obtained 1.9 years after starting antiretroviral therapy. Source of these receptors: a woman in her thirties with HIV.

This clone came up a few times. The chain combines TRBV12-5 with TRBJ1-5, with 11 bases lining up with TRBD1. Looked up from germline, CDR1 is LGHNT and CDR2 is FRNRAP. The ends lost 11 bases at V and 2 bases at J; junction bases unmatched: 8. The CDR3 contains 15 residues. CDR3 in amino acids: CAVDRGPIGNQPQHF. The CDR3 nucleotides read TGTGCTGTGGACAGGGGGCCTATAGGCAATCAGCCCCAGCATTTT. Drawing the rest from reference TRBV12-5 and TRBJ1-5, the complete variable domain is DARVTQTPRHKVTEMGQEVTMRCQPILGHNTVFWYRQTMMQGLELLAYFRNRAPLDDSGMPKDRFSAEMPDATLATLKIQPSEPRDSAVYFCAVDRGPIGNQPQHFGDGTRLSIL.

The V and J genes are TRBV4-1 and TRBJ2-5, with a tentative D call TRBD1 (5 bases). The CDR3 has 15 residues. Germline V gene sequence: CDR1 MGHRA, CDR2 YSYEKL. Trimming took 3 bases from V and 1 from J, leaving 12 bases between them. DNA of the CDR3: TGCGCCAGCAGCCATGTAACAGGCGTCCAAGAGACCCAGTACTTC. Translated: CASSHVTGVQETQYF.

V and J are TRBV2 and TRBJ2-7; no definite D call. Per germline, CDR1 SNHLY and CDR2 FYNNEI. The CDR3 runs 11 residues. V gave up 4 bases and J gave up 0 bases, with 1 base separating them. The CDR3, as DNA: TGTGCCAGCAGTGCCTCCTACGAGCAGTACGTC. This sequence encodes CASSASYEQYV.

The rearrangement links TRBV6-6 to TRBJ1-6, with D possibly TRBD1 on 5 matching bases. With 5 bases removed from V and 6 bases from J, the gap between germline ends came to 14 bases. Looked up from germline, CDR1 is MNHNY and CDR2 is SVGAGI (reference sequence). The CDR3 spans 15 residues. CDR3 protein: CASSTGVGSNSPLHF. In nucleotides, the CDR3 is TGTGCCAGCAGTACGGGGGTGGGAAGTAATTCACCCCTCCACTTT.

This sequence joins TRBV5-1 and TRBJ2-3; 12 positions match TRBD2. J lost 3 bases, V lost 4 bases, and 6 bases had no gene match. Germline V CDR1 and CDR2: SGHRS, YFSETQ. The CDR3 has 16 amino acids. CDR3 nucleotide sequence: TGCGCCAGCAGCGGCCTAGCGGGGGGGCTGACAGATACGCAGTATTTT. Translating it yields CASSGLAGGLTDTQYF.

The chain recombines TRBV9 with TRBJ1-2; no firm D call. Germline loops: CDR1 SGDLS, CDR2 YYNGEE. V dropped 6 bases and J dropped 1 base, with 16 bases sitting between them. The CDR3 is made up of 15 amino acids. CDR3 DNA sequence: TGTGCCAGCAACCTAGGACCGATCCATAACTATGGCTACACCTTC. It specifies CASNLGPIHNYGYTF.

The chain joins TRBV13 to TRBJ1-2; D not certain. Germline-derived CDR1 and CDR2 are PRHDT and FYEKMQ (reference sequence). The V end lost 7 bases, the J end lost 0 bases, and 9 bases lay between the germline ends. CDR3 length: 13 residues. The CDR3 is CASIDRPNYGYTF. DNA for the CDR3: TGTGCCAGCATCGACCGACCTAACTATGGCTACACCTTC.

The V call is TRBV2, the J call TRBJ1-1; D might be TRBD1 (5 bases). V was clipped by 4 bases and J by 3 bases, with 18 bases between them. The CDR3 loop spans 16 amino acids. Germline V gene sequence: CDR1 SNHLY, CDR2 FYNNEI. The CDR3 coding sequence is TGTGCCAGCAGTGTTCCCTCCGGGACCGGGGACACTGAAGCTTTCTTT. Translated, it gives CASSVPSGTGDTEAFF.

The chain employs TRBV7-8 and TRBJ1-5, with D unclear. This CDR3 has 15 amino acids. Germline lookup yields CDR1 SGHVS and CDR2 FQNEAQ. The V end lost 1 base, the J end lost 4 bases, and 11 bases lay between the germline ends. The CDR3 protein is CASSLERTENQPQHF. CDR3 in DNA: TGTGCCAGCAGCTTAGAAAGGACCGAGAATCAGCCCCAGCATTTT.

This clone was recorded once. V usage is TRBV4-2 and J usage is TRBJ2-1; D is uncertain. CDR1 is LGHNA and CDR2 is YNFKEQ in the germline V gene. CDR3 length: 14 residues. The V and J ends lost 1 base and 7 bases respectively, with 11 bases between them. Here the CDR3 reads CASSQAKNRNEQFF. The CDR3 nucleotides read TGTGCCAGCAGCCAAGCCAAGAACCGGAATGAGCAGTTCTTC.

The V gene is TRBV4-1, the J gene TRBJ2-3; 7 nucleotides match TRBD2. The V gene end was trimmed by 1 base and the J gene end by 5 bases; junction bases not matched to a gene: 0. Germline assignment: CDR1 MGHRA and CDR2 YSYEKL. The CDR3 runs to 13 residues. CDR3: CASSQGGGDTQYF. CDR3 sequence (DNA): TGCGCCAGCAGCCAAGGGGGGGGAGATACGCAGTATTTT.

The count of this clone is one. The chain joins TRBV25-1 to TRBJ1-1, with 7 bases matching TRBD1. Germline V gene sequence: CDR1 MGHDK, CDR2 SYGVNS. There are 16 residues in the CDR3. The V and J ends lost 5 bases and 5 bases, in that order; junction bases with no gene match: 14. This chain's CDR3 is CASSKGRDSLKTEAFF. The CDR3, as DNA: TGTGCCAGCAGTAAAGGGAGGGACAGCCTAAAGACTGAAGCTTTCTTT.

The chain recombines TRBV5-1 with TRBJ2-3; D might be TRBD2 (7 bases). CDR3 length: 16 residues. Germline V lookup: CDR1 SGHRS, CDR2 YFSETQ. V was trimmed by 4 bases and J by 5 bases, leaving 20 bases between them. CDR3 DNA: TGCGCCAGCAGCGGGAACGGGGGGCTCAAAGGAGATACGCAGTATTTT. Translating it yields CASSGNGGLKGDTQYF.

The chain uses TRBV18 and TRBJ1-1; unclear D gene. V was clipped by 5 bases and J by 0 bases, with 7 bases between them. Germline values: CDR1 KGHSH, CDR2 LQKENI. The CDR3 is 13 amino acids. The CDR3 sequence: CASSGRLNTEAFF. CDR3 coding DNA: TGTGCCAGCTCAGGGAGGCTGAACACTGAAGCTTTCTTT.

V and J are TRBV28 and TRBJ2-1, with 12 bases aligning to TRBD1. With V trimmed by 6 bases and J by 4 bases, 10 bases remained unmatched. The CDR3 is 17 residues long. Germline loops: CDR1 MDHEN, CDR2 SYDVKM. The CDR3 sequence: CASRPGQGARPYNEQFF. DNA for the CDR3: TGTGCCAGCAGGCCGGGACAGGGGGCCCGGCCTTACAATGAGCAGTTCTTC.

The V and J genes are TRBV10-3 and TRBJ1-2; maybe TRBD1 (6 bases). The CDR3 runs to 16 residues. CDR1 is ENHRY and CDR2 is SYGVKD in the germline V gene. The V end lost 9 bases, the J end lost 0 bases, and 20 bases lay between the germline ends. The CDR3 loop is CAISDRLRLANYGYTF. For the CDR3, the DNA is TGTGCCATTTCGGACAGACTTCGTTTAGCTAACTATGGCTACACCTTC.

This chain connects TRBV5-1 to TRBJ2-1; 9 bases line up with TRBD1. The V segment lost 4 bases and the J segment 10 bases; nucleotides outside the gene matches: 9. CDR1 and CDR2 (germline): SGHRS, YFSETQ. The CDR3 sequence is 14 residues long. CDR3 sequence (DNA): TGCGCCAGCAGCCTCTCACAGGGGGCCCTCGAGCAGTTCTTC. It is translated as CASSLSQGALEQFF.

This clone was seen only once. This chain joins TRBV4-1 and TRBJ2-7; perhaps TRBD2 as D (7 bases). V gave up 1 base and J gave up 4 bases, with 20 bases separating them. This CDR3 is built from 17 residues. Germline V CDR1 and CDR2: MGHRA, YSYEKL. The DNA of the CDR3 is TGCGCCAGCAGCCAAGGACCTTTGGGAGGGGGGAGATACGAGCAGTACGTC. Its translation is CASSQGPLGGGRYEQYV.

The V call is TRBV5-6, the J call TRBJ1-1; no reliable D call. The CDR3 runs to 16 residues. Germline V lookup: CDR1 SGHDT, CDR2 YYEEEE. V lost 2 bases, J lost 4 bases, and 18 bases lay in between. This CDR3 reads CASSFPAEAWGTEAFF. The CDR3 DNA follows: TGTGCCAGCAGCTTCCCGGCGGAGGCGTGGGGCACTGAAGCTTTCTTT.